The 4 T cell receptor beta chains reported below all come from one sample, sequenced in a study of HIV-infected patients and healthy controls. cDNA was made from approximately 0.55 ug RNA using alpha and beta constant primers. Using multiplexing indices, alpha and beta chain libraries were generated apart by chain-specific third strand synthesis. TCRdb re-called the 5' RACE reads through MiXCR, storing one row per CDR3 protein. Of about 15,000 distinct CDR3 sequences listed, around 7.7% are singletons. The repertoire came from unfractionated whole blood and reflected all unsorted peripheral T cells. Sequenced sample: blood. These TCRs come from an adult in good health.

There are a few counts of this clonotype. This rearrangement joins TRBV18 to TRBJ2-7; D remains ambiguous. The germline V gene encodes CDR1 KGHSH and CDR2 LQKENI. Trimming removed 1 base at V and 4 bases at J, with 8 bases between. The CDR3 has 13 residues. CDR3 bases: TGTGCCAGCTCACCACGGCCCTTATACGAGCAGTACTTC. This sequence encodes CASSPRPLYEQYF.

The sample holds many counts of this clonotype. The V call is TRBV7-2, the J call TRBJ2-7; D uncertain. Between the trimmed V and J ends, which lost 1 base and 4 bases, there was a span of 14 bases. The germline V gene has CDR1 SGHTA and CDR2 FQGNSA. The CDR3 loop spans 15 amino acids. Written as DNA, the CDR3 is TGTGCCAGCAGCTTAGGGTCAGTCGGAAATTACGAGCAGTACTTC. It is translated as CASSLGSVGNYEQYF. Together with reference TRBV7-2 and TRBJ2-7, the CDR3 gives the full variable domain: GAGVSQSPSNKVTEKGKDVELRCDPISGHTALYWYRQSLGQGLEFLIYFQGNSAPDKSGLPSDRFSAERTGGSVSTLTIQRTQQEDSAVYLCASSLGSVGNYEQYFGPGTRLTVT.

This clonotype occurred many times. The rearrangement links TRBV6-2 or TRBV6-3 to TRBJ2-1, with 8 nucleotides matching TRBD2. Germline V CDR1 and CDR2: MNHEY, SVGEGT. The V and J ends lost 4 bases and 0 bases, in that order; junction bases with no gene match: 8. The CDR3 length is 17 residues. The CDR3 loop is CASSFETSGSSYNEQFF. In DNA, the CDR3 is TGTGCCAGCAGTTTCGAGACGAGCGGGAGCTCCTACAATGAGCAGTTCTTC.

Many counts were recorded for this clonotype. The rearrangement uses TRBV18 and TRBJ1-5, with D hard to call. Trimming left V 2 bases short and J 4 bases short, with 12 bases between. CDR3 size: 15 residues. Germline V lookup: CDR1 KGHSH, CDR2 LQKENI. CDR3 coding DNA: TGTGCCAGCTCACCAAATCAAGGCGTAAATCAGCCCCAGCATTTT. The encoded protein is CASSPNQGVNQPQHF.